This T cell receptor (beta chain) was retrieved from a study of graft-versus-host responses after intestinal transplantation (dated by TCRdb to about 2021). Broadly, across the study: Recipients received multivisceral, liver-intestinal, or isolated intestinal transplants. All recipients received anti-thymocyte globulin induction followed by maintenance tacrolimus and steroids for around 3 years. After intestinal transplantation, graft-versus-host and host-versus-graft alloreactive T cell clones were followed in the graft, circulation and bone marrow using bulk TCR-beta CDR3 sequencing. Alloreactive clones were identified by sequencing pre-transplant mixed lymphocyte reaction products and comparing them with unstimulated pre-transplant donor and recipient T cells. The cohort enrolled 20 to 30 intestinal transplant recipients including one retransplant, and a few patients lacking pretransplant specimens were excluded. A peak of at least 4% donor T cells among recipient peripheral blood mononuclear cells was the definition used for donor T cell macrochimerism. Rather than going through the commercial service, samples from three later patients were sequenced in-house on an Illumina MiSeq and processed with MiXCR.

Paper-wide results and their limitations: Conclusions were limited by the relatively low number and heterogeneity of intestinal transplant patients. GvH clones were found in recipient bone marrow, and some of the GvH clones appeared earlier in ileal mucosa or blood, which is consistent with an intestinal mucosal origin. Early after transplant, peak levels of circulating GvH clones were associated with declines in HvG clones. In the allografts of patients with donor T cell macrochimerism, GvH to HvG T cell clonal ratios were high.

Library generation was performed with the immunoSEQ multiplex PCR assay. For most patients, genomic DNA was isolated using the Qiagen DNeasy Blood and Tissue Kit and was shipped frozen to Adaptive Biotechnologies for TCR sequencing. For most patients, genomic DNA was subjected to high-throughput TCR-beta CDR3 sequencing by Adaptive Biotechnologies. As for the authors' bioinformatics: TCR sequencing data were retrieved from Adaptive's ImmunoSEQ software for some 17 patients, whereas three other patients were processed with MiXCR and VDJtools. CD4 versus CD8 sorting errors were corrected by removing sequences found in both subsets at a frequency ratio below 5:1. CDR3 nucleotide sequences shared between donor and recipient were removed because their origin could not be assigned. At least 2-fold expansion over unstimulated cells and a minimum CFSE-low frequency of 0.002% (template counts) or 0.001% (read counts) were required for clones to be classified as alloreactive. Mappable clones were those detected in sequenced pre-transplant spleen, lymph node, or MLR CFSE-low populations of the donor or recipient. Cumulative frequency of alloreactive clones was calculated as a percentage of all sequences weighted by copy number. Held by TCRdb, this immuneACCESS table contains in-frame sequences only and omits some clones. Under half of the omission traces to an unresolved V gene where checked; the cause of the rest is unknown. That table furnishes V, J and clone size, whereas the DNA furnished D and trimming. The sample records tens of thousands of clones, around 56% of which are singletons. The ten largest clones add up to approximately 0.97% of the sample.

Clipping removes 0 bases from V and 3 bases from J, with 10 as the unmatched junction base count. CDR1 and CDR2 (SGDLS, YYNGEE) derive from the germline V gene. There are 18 amino acids in the CDR3, from cysteine to phenylalanine inclusive. Kept here is only the CDR3 DNA, which spans 54 bases and is read in frame from base 1. Read against the paper, the sample's time point label means: cells obtained before transplantation from donor or recipient. Mixed lymphocyte reactions plated approximately 200,000 CFSE-labeled pre-transplant responders with approximately 200,000 irradiated violet-dye-labeled stimulators and were cultured for around six days. After the mixed lymphocyte reaction, proliferating CD3+CD4+CFSE-low and CD3+CD8+CFSE-low responder cells were FACS-sorted on a BD Influx sorter. This clone was detected once. The record has no base qualities; no much larger clone is one base away.

The sequencing used alloreactive CD4+ T cells from a mixed lymphocyte reaction culture, collected before intestinal transplant. The sample's cell subset or site label, in plain terms: CFSE-low proliferating T cells sorted from roughly six-day pre-transplant mixed lymphocyte reaction (GvH or HvG direction). The V and J segments used are TRBV9 and TRBJ2-3; a stretch of 10 junction bases matches TRBD2. The sequence derives from a human patient who received an intestinal transplant. The CDR3 in this case is CASSVGASGSVGTDTQYF. The DNA is as follows: TGTGCCAGCAGCGTAGGGGCTAGCGGGAGTGTTGGGACAGATACGCAGTATTTT.